The 26 T cell receptor beta chains reported below all come from one sample, sequenced in a study of blood T cell repertoires in COVID-19. Some clones are missing from TCRdb's copy, which holds only in-frame ones; the method was immunoSEQ multiplex PCR. This sample yields around 23,000 clones, of which approximately 89% are seen a single time; roughly 4.7% belongs to the top ten. Sequences were obtained from peripheral blood. The receptors come from a man between 45 and 60 years old with active COVID-19.

The chain recombines TRBV18 with TRBJ1-3, with TRBD1 matching over 8 bases. There are 13 residues in the CDR3. The germline V gene has CDR1 KGHSH and CDR2 LQKENI. V lost 3 bases and J lost 6; bases outside the gene matches: 1. The CDR3 reads CASSPGQANTIYF. The DNA of the CDR3 is TGTGCCAGCTCACCGGGACAGGCAAACACCATATATTTT.

The chain links TRBV5-6 to TRBJ1-6, with D maybe TRBD1 (6 bases). This CDR3 has 15 residues. Trimming shortened V by 2 bases and J by 9 bases, and 15 bases separated the two germline ends. Germline CDR1 is SGHDT and CDR2 is YYEEEE. DNA for the CDR3: TGTGCCAGCAGCTTCCTGCCTTCCAGGGGTTCACCCCTCCACTTT. This encodes CASSFLPSRGSPLHF.

This clone was seen once. The chain joins TRBV27 to TRBJ1-2; D is unresolved. The CDR3 runs 13 residues. Trimming stripped 4 bases from V and 7 bases from J, with 13 bases between. The V gene's germline CDR1 is MNHEY and CDR2 SMNVEV (reference sequence). The CDR3 reads CASSSGRLVGYTF. CDR3 sequence (DNA): TGTGCCAGCAGTTCCGGTCGTCTCGTTGGCTACACCTTC.

The V gene is TRBV3-1 (or the pseudogene TRBV3-2), the J gene TRBJ2-2; D might be TRBD2 (6 bases). Germline CDR1 is LGHDT and CDR2 is YNNKEL (reference sequence). The length of the CDR3 is 15 residues. V lost 5 bases and J 0 bases, leaving 10 bases between the germline ends. As DNA, the CDR3 is TGTGCCAGCAGCAGGACTACCACGAACACCGGGGAGCTGTTTTTT. The encoded protein is CASSRTTTNTGELFF.

The rearrangement joins TRBV27 to TRBJ1-5; D is possibly TRBD1 (6 bases). This CDR3 comprises 17 residues. The V and J ends lost 2 bases and 6 bases respectively, with 20 bases between them. Germline CDR1 reads MNHEY; CDR2 reads SMNVEV (reference sequence). The DNA for the CDR3 is TGTGCCAGCAGTTTAACTCGGCCGATGTCAGGGGCTCAGCCCCAGCATTTT. It specifies CASSLTRPMSGAQPQHF.

The genes are TRBV7-2 and TRBJ2-3, with 9 bases matching TRBD2. Per germline, CDR1 SGHTA and CDR2 FQGNSA. V lost 6 bases to trimming and J lost 5 bases; unmatched junction nucleotides: 9. The CDR3 spans 15 residues. The CDR3 reads CASSSFSGGLDTQYF. CDR3 nucleotides: TGTGCCAGCAGTTCGTTTAGCGGGGGACTAGATACGCAGTATTTT.

The rearrangement joins TRBV7-2 to TRBJ1-2; TRBD1 aligns across 9 bases. V lost 1 base to trimming and J lost 6 bases; unmatched junction nucleotides: 0. Germline V gene data show CDR1 as SGHTA and CDR2 as FQGNSA. CDR3 length: 13 amino acids. The CDR3 DNA is TGTGCCAGCAGCTTAGGGACAGGGGATGGCTACACCTTC. Translating it yields CASSLGTGDGYTF.

This chain links TRBV19 with TRBJ2-1, with 8 bases identical to TRBD1. The CDR3 is made up of 16 amino acids. Germline-derived CDR1 and CDR2 are LNHDA and SQIVND (reference sequence). V lost 1 base to trimming and J lost 2 bases; unmatched junction nucleotides: 4. The CDR3, as DNA: TGTGCCAGTAGTATAGCGCCAGGGGGCGCCTACAATGAGCAGTTCTTC. As protein: CASSIAPGGAYNEQFF.

The gene calls are TRBV29-1 and TRBJ1-2; D perhaps matches TRBD1 (6 bases). The CDR3 spans 12 residues. Between the trimmed V and J ends, which lost 7 bases and 6 bases, there was a span of 15 bases. Germline CDR1 SQVTM, CDR2 ANQGSEA. For the CDR3, the DNA is TGCAGCGCTGACCGCCAGGGGAATGGCTACACCTTC. The encoded protein is CSADRQGNGYTF.

The genes are TRBV28 and TRBJ2-3; the match to TRBD2 covers 7 bases. The CDR3 contains 13 residues. J gave up 5 bases and V 6 bases, and 5 bases lay outside the gene matches. The germline CDR1 and CDR2 sequences are MDHEN and SYDVKM. The CDR3 loop reads CASRGLGVDTQYF. The CDR3 region has the DNA TGTGCCAGCAGAGGACTAGGAGTAGATACGCAGTATTTT.

This clone was detected once. CDR3 bases: TGTGCCAGTAGCCTAGGGCAGGGAAGATCTGGAAACACCATATATTTT. Amino acids: CASSLGQGRSGNTIYF. This chain joins TRBV19 and TRBJ1-3; D is possibly TRBD1 (5 bases). This CDR3 comprises 16 residues. Germline assignment: CDR1 LNHDA and CDR2 SQIVND (reference sequence). V lost 6 bases to trimming and J lost 1 base, with 16 bases between them.

The rearrangement links TRBV6-5 to TRBJ2-7, with TRBD2 identical over 12 bases. Per germline, CDR1 MNHEY and CDR2 SVGAGI. With 6 bases clipped from V and 2 bases from J, the junction kept 5 bases outside the gene matches. There are 15 residues in the CDR3. The CDR3 here is CASSMTSGSTYEQYF. CDR3 in DNA: TGTGCCAGCAGCATGACTAGCGGGAGTACCTACGAGCAGTACTTC.

The genes are TRBV20-1 and TRBJ2-7; D might be TRBD2 (5 bases). Germline-derived CDR1 and CDR2 are DFQATT and SNEGSKA (reference sequence). The CDR3 has 12 residues. Between the trimmed V and J ends, which lost 3 bases and 6 bases, there was a span of 12 bases. CDR3 amino acids: CSASLGVAEQYF. For the CDR3, the DNA is TGCAGTGCTAGTCTCGGGGTCGCCGAGCAGTACTTC.

The rearrangement joins TRBV5-4 to TRBJ2-7; perhaps TRBD1 as D (5 bases). Trimming shortened V by 0 bases and J by 0 bases, and 16 bases separated the two germline ends. Germline V gene lookup returns CDR1 SGHNT and CDR2 YYREEE (reference sequence). This CDR3 is 17 amino acids long. The CDR3 protein is CASSLAVGPRGSYEQYF. CDR3 nucleotides: TGTGCCAGCAGCTTGGCCGTGGGGCCCAGAGGCTCCTACGAGCAGTACTTC.

This chain links TRBV19 with TRBJ2-7; 11 nucleotides align to TRBD2. The germline gives CDR1 LNHDA, CDR2 SQIVND (reference sequence). J lost 7 bases, V lost 4 bases, and 6 bases had no gene match. The CDR3 runs 14 residues. The CDR3 DNA reads as TGTGCCAGTAGTACACTAGCGGGAGAAAGGGAGCAGTACTTC. It encodes CASSTLAGEREQYF.

The V gene is TRBV27, the J gene TRBJ2-3; the D gene is possibly TRBD1 (6 bases). V dropped 7 bases and J dropped 4 bases, with 15 bases sitting between them. Germline assignment: CDR1 MNHEY and CDR2 SMNVEV (reference sequence). This CDR3 spans 14 amino acids. In DNA form, the CDR3 reads TGTGCCAGCATTCAGGCAGGGGATCCAGATACGCAGTATTTT. It is translated as CASIQAGDPDTQYF.

The chain links TRBV6-2 or TRBV6-3 to TRBJ1-2; 8 nucleotides align to TRBD1. In germline, CDR1 is MNHEY, CDR2 SVGEGT. The V gene end was trimmed by 2 bases and the J gene end by 6 bases; junction bases not matched to a gene: 8. CDR3 size: 15 residues. In DNA form, the CDR3 reads TGTGCCAGCAGTTACCGCCAGGGACAGGTCAATGGCTACACCTTC. Amino acids: CASSYRQGQVNGYTF.

The rearrangement joins TRBV4-1 to TRBJ2-1; D may be TRBD1 (6 bases). CDR3 length: 14 residues. The germline gives CDR1 MGHRA, CDR2 YSYEKL. Trimming stripped 4 bases from V and 4 bases from J, with 11 bases between. The CDR3: CASSLTGQYNEQFF. In nucleotides, the CDR3 is TGCGCCAGCAGCCTAACTGGACAGTACAATGAGCAGTTCTTC.

V usage is TRBV7-2 and J usage is TRBJ2-1, with TRBD1 matching 10 bases. The CDR3 consists of 15 residues. V was pared by 8 bases and J by 6 bases, with 10 bases of the junction left unmatched. CDR1 and CDR2 (germline): SGHTA, FQGNSA. The CDR3 sequence is CASSRGGQGSNEQFF. Written as DNA, the CDR3 is TGTGCCAGCTCGAGAGGGGGACAGGGGAGCAATGAGCAGTTCTTC.

V gene TRBV6-5 combines with J gene TRBJ1-1; D is unclear. V was pared by 3 bases and J by 1 base, with 9 bases between. The CDR3 is 14 residues long. Germline values: CDR1 MNHEY, CDR2 SVGAGI. CDR3 sequence (DNA): TGTGCCAGCAGTTATGCGGCGGGGAACACTGAAGCTTTCTTT. Its protein is CASSYAAGNTEAFF.

The V and J genes are TRBV25-1 and TRBJ2-6, with no clear D. The V end lost 2 bases, the J end lost 1 base, and 6 bases lay between the germline ends. CDR3 length: 15 residues. The germline V gene encodes CDR1 MGHDK and CDR2 SYGVNS. The CDR3 nucleotides read TGTGCCAGCAGTGAACGTATTTCTGGGGCCAACGTCCTGACTTTC. The encoded protein is CASSERISGANVLTF.

This chain uses TRBV5-1 with TRBJ2-3; the match to TRBD2 covers 7 bases. The ends lost 6 bases at V and 3 bases at J; junction bases unmatched: 19. The CDR3 spans 18 residues. Germline CDR1 and CDR2: SGHRS and YFSETQ. The CDR3 spells CASTPHGVAGSPTDTQYF. The CDR3 DNA reads TGCGCCAGCACCCCCCATGGGGTAGCGGGTTCTCCTACAGATACGCAGTATTTT.

The genes are TRBV6-5 and TRBJ2-5; D may be TRBD1 (6 bases). CDR1 and CDR2 from the germline V gene are MNHEY and SVGAGI. Trimming took 2 bases from V and 5 from J, leaving 9 bases between them. The CDR3 runs 13 residues. CDR3 in amino acids: CASSYGGWETQYF. The CDR3 bases are TGTGCCAGCAGTTACGGGGGCTGGGAGACCCAGTACTTC.

The chain links TRBV24-1 to TRBJ2-7; D is uncertain. This CDR3 region has 13 residues. V was shortened by 5 bases and J by 0 bases, with 7 bases between the two germline ends. Germline V gene sequence: CDR1 KGHDR, CDR2 SFDVKD. Written as DNA, the CDR3 is TGTGCCACCAGTGGATACAGCTCCTACGAGCAGTACTTC. This gives the protein CATSGYSSYEQYF.

The CDR3 loop is CASSQGSQGFSDEQFF. CDR3 nucleotide sequence: TGCGCCAGCAGCCAAGGATCCCAGGGGTTCAGCGATGAGCAGTTCTTC. The chain joins TRBV4-3 to TRBJ2-1, with D maybe TRBD1 (6 bases). Trimming cost V 1 base and J 8 bases, with 18 bases left between them. The CDR3 contains 16 residues. The germline CDR1 and CDR2 sequences are LGHNA and YSLEER.

The chain uses TRBV25-1 and TRBJ1-5; D may be TRBD1 (5 bases). The germline gives CDR1 MGHDK, CDR2 SYGVNS. V gave up 4 bases and J gave up 7 bases, with 17 bases separating them. This CDR3 has 15 amino acids. The CDR3 DNA reads as TGTGCCAGCAGTGGAAAGGGTGGGGGGTCACAGCCCCAGCATTTT. Translating gives CASSGKGGGSQPQHF.